This TCR beta chain was profiled in a study of cytomegalovirus exposure and HLA in healthy donors. Researchers ran the PCR with 60 Vbeta and 13 Jbeta primers. Method: immunoSEQ multiplex PCR; TCRdb's copy keeps in-frame clones and lacks some. In the table there are some 190,000 clones, 65% to 85% of which are singletons. This sequence was found in a young woman in good health and CMV-seronegative. Sequenced material: PBMCs.

The CDR3 DNA follows: TGCGCCAGCACGGTGGGGCGCACTGAAGCTTTCTTT. Translating it yields CASTVGRTEAFF. The chain links TRBV10-2 to TRBJ1-1, with D perhaps TRBD1 (5 bases). This CDR3 region has 12 residues. V lost 7 bases to trimming and J lost 4 bases, with 10 bases between them. Germline CDR1 reads WSHSY; CDR2 reads SAAADI.